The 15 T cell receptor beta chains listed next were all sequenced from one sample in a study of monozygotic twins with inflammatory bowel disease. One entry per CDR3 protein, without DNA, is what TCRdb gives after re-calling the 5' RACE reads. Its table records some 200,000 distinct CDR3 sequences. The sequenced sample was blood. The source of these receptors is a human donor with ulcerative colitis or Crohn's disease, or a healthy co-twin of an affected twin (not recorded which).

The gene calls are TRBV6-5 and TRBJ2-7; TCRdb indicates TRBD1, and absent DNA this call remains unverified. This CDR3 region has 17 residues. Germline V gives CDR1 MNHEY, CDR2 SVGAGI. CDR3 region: CASSYAWTPRSSYEQYF.

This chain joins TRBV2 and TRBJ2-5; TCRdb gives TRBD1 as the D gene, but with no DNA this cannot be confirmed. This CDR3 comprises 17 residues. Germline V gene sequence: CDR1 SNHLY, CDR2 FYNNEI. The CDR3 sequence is CVTGPSLDLGTGETQYF.

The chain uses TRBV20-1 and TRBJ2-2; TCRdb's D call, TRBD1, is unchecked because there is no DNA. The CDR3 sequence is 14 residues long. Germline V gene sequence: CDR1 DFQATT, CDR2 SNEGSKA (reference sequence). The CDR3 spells CSARGDTHFGELFF.

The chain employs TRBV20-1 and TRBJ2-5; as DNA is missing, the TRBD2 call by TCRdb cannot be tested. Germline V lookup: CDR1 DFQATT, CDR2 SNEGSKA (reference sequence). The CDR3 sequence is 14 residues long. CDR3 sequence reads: CSAREPGTWGTQYF.

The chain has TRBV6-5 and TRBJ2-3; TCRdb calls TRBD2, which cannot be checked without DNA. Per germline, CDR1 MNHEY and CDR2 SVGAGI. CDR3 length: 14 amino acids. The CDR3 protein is CASSLRDSTDTQYF.

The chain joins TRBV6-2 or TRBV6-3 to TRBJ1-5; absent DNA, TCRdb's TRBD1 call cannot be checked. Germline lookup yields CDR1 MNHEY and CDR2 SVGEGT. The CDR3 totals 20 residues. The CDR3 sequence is CASSTHSGTGRGRGNQPQHF.

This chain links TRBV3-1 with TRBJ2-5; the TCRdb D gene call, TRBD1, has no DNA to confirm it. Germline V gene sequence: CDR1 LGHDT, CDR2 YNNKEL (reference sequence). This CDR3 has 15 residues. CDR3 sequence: CASSQGTGPQGTQYF.

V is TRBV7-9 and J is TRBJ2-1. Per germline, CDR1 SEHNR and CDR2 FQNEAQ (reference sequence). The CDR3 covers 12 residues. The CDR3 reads CASSPQRVEQFF.

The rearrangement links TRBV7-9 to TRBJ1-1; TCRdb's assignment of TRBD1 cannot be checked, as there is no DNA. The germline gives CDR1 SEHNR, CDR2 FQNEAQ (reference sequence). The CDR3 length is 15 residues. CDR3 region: CASSLGAGIGTEAFF. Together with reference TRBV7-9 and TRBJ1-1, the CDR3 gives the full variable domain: DTGVSQNPRHKITKRGQNVTFRCDPISEHNRLYWYRQTLGQGPEFLTYFQNEAQLEKSRLLSDRFSAERPKGSFSTLEIQRTEQGDSAMYLCASSLGAGIGTEAFFGQGTRLTVV.

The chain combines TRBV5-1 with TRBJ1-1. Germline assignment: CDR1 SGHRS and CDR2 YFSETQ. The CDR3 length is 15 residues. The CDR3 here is CASSSSLGQGTEAFF.

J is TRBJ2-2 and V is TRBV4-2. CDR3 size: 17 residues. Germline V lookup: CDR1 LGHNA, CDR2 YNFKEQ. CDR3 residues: CASSQASGRINTGELFF.

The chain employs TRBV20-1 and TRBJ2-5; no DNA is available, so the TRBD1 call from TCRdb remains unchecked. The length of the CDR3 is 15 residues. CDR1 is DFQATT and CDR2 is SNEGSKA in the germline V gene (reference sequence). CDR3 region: CSATPPGRSQETQYF.

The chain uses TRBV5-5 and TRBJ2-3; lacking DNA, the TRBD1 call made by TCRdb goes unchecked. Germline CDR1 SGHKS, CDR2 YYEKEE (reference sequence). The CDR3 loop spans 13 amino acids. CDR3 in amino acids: CASWRGGTDTQYF.

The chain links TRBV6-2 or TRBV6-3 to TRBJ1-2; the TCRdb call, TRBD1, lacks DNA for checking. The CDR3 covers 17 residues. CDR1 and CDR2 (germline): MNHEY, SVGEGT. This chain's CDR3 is CASSPRSSGTGSDGYTF.

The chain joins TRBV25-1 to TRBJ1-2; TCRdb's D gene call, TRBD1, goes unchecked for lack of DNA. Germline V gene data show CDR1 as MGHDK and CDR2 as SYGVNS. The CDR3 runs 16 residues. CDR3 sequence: CASSEYFTGTGYGYTF.